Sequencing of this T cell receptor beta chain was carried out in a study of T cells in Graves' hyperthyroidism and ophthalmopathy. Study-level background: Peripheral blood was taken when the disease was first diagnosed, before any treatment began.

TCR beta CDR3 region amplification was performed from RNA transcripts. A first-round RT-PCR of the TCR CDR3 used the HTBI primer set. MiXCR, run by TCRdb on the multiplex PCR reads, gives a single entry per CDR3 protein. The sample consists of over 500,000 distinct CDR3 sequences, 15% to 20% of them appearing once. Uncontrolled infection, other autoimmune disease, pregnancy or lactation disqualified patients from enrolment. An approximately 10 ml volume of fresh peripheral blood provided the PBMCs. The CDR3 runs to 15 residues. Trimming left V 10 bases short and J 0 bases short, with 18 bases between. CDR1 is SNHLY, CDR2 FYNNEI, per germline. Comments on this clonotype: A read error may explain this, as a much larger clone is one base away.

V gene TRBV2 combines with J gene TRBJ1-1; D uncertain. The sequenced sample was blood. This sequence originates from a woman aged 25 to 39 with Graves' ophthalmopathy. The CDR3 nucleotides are TGTGCCACAAGGATAGTGGGGATGATGAACACTGAAGCTTTCTTT. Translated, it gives CATRIVGMMNTEAFF.